This T cell receptor beta chain was obtained from a study of cytomegalovirus exposure and HLA in healthy donors. Across the study: From 150 million to 200 million T cells, an earlier analysis saw around 120 million unique TCR beta sequences.

With 60 Vbeta and 13 Jbeta primers, the PCR was carried out. The method was immunoSEQ multiplex PCR; TCRdb's version includes in-frame clones alone and lacks a portion of them. The table lists some 130,000 clones, 75% to 85% of them singletons, with 1.1% in the top ten. With regard to this clone: Germline is not matched at one junction end, which may reflect a read error.

This CDR3 is 14 amino acids long. The germline CDR1 and CDR2 sequences are SGHDT and YYEEEE. The clonotype originates from a male donor in good health and CMV-seronegative. Specimen: PBMCs. V usage is TRBV5-6 and J usage is TRBJ1-2, with TRBD1 identical over 7 bases. CDR3 region: CASSWARDSYGYPF. Written as DNA, the CDR3 is TGTGCCAGCAGCTGGGCCCGGGACAGCTATGGCTACCCCTTC.